The entry below gives a single T cell receptor beta chain sequence along with its context. Its antigen is undetermined. J lost 2 bases, V lost 7 bases, and 11 bases had no gene match. The CDR3 sequence is 16 residues long. Each single cDNA molecule received a unique molecular identifier. TCRdb analysed the 5' RACE reads with MiXCR anew, one entry per CDR3 protein. The profile shows 65,000 to 95,000 distinct CDR3 sequences, around 12% of them singletons. This sample was included in a study of early T cells in non-severe SARS-CoV-2 infection. Study context: Sequencing used unsorted whole-blood bulk RNA, so chains lack pairing.

Whole-study results and caveats: The study's VDJdb matching favored anti-spike CD8 responses and missed private and CD4 specificities.

The sequencing used whole blood, collected at baseline. The TCR originated in an adult who was a healthcare worker with PCR-confirmed SARS-CoV-2 infection or an uninfected control (not recorded which). The donor label of this sample is uncertain. The chain uses TRBV12-3 or TRBV12-4 and TRBJ2-5, with TRBD2 identical over 9 bases. Here the CDR3 reads CASTPWGSGGQETQYF. The DNA of the CDR3 is TGTGCCAGCACTCCCTGGGGTAGCGGGGGACAAGAGACCCAGTACTTC.